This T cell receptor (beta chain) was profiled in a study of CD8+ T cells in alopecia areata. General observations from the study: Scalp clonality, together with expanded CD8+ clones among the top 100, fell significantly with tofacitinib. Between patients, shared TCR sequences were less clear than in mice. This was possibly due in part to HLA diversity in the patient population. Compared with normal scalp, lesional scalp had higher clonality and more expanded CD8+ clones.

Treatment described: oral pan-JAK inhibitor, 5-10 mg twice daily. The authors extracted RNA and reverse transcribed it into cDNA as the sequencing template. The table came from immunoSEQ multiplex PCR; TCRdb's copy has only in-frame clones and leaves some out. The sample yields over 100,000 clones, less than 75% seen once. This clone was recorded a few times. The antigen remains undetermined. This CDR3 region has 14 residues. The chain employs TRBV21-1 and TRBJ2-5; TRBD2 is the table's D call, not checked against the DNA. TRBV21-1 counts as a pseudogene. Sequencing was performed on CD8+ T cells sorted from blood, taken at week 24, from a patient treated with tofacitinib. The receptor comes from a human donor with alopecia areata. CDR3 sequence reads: CASSKDGVVETQYF. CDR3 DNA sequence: TGTGCCAGCAGCAAAGACGGGGTAGTAGAGACCCAGTACTTC.